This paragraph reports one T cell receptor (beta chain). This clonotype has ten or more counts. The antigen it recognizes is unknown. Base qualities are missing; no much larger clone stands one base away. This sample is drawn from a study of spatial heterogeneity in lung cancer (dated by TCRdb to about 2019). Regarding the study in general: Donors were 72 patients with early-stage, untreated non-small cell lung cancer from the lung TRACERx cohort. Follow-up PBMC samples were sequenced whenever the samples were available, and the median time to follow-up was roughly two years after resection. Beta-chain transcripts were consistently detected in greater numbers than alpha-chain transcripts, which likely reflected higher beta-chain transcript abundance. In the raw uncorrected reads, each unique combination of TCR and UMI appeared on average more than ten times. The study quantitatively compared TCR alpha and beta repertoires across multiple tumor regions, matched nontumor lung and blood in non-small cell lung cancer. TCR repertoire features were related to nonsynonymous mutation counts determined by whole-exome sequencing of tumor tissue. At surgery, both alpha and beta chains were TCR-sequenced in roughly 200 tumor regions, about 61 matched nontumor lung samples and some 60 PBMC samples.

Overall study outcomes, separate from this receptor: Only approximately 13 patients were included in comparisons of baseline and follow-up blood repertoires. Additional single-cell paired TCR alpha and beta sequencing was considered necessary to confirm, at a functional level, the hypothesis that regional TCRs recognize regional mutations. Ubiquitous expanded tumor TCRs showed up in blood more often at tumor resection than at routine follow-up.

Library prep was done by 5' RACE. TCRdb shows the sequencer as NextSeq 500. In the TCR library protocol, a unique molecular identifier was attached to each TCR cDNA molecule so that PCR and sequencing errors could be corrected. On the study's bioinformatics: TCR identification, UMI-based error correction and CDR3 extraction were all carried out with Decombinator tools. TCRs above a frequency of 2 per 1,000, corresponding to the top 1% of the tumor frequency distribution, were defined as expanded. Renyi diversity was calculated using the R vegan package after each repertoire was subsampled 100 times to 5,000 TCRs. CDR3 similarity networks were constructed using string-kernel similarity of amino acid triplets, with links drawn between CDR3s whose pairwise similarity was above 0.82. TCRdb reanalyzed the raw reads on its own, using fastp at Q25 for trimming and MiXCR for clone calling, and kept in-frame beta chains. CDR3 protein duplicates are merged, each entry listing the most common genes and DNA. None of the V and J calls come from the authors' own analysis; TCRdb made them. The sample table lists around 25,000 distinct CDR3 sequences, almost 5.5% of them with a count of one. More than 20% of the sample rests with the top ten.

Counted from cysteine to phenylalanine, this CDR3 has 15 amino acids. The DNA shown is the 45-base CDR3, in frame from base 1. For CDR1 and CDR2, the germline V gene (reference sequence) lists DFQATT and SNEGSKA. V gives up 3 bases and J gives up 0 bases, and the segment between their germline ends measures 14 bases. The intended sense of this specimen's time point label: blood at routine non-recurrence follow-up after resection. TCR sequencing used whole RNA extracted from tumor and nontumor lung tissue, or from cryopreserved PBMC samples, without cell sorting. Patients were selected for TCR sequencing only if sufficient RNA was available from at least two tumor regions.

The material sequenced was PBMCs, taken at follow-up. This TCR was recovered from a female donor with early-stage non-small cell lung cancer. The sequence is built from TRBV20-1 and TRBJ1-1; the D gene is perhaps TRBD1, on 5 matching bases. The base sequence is TGCAGTGCTAGTGTGGGGACGGGCATGAACACTGAAGCTTTCTTT. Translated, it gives CSASVGTGMNTEAFF.